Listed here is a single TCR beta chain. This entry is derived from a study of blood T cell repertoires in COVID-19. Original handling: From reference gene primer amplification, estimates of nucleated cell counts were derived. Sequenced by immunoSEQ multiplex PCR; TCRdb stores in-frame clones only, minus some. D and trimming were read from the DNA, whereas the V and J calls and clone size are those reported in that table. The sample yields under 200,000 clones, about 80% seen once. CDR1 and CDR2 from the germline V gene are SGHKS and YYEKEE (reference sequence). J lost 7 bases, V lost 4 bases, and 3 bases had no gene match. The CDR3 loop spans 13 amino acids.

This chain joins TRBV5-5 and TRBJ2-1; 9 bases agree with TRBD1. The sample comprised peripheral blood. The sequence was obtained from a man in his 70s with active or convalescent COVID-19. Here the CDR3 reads CASSGDRVNEQFF. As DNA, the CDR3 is TGTGCCAGCAGCGGGGACAGGGTGAATGAGCAGTTCTTC. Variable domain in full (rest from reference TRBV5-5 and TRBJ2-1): DAGVTQSPTHLIKTRGQQVTLRCSPISGHKSVSWYQQVLGQGPQFIFQYYEKEERGRGNFPDRFSARQFPNYSSELNVNALLLGDSALYLCASSGDRVNEQFFGPGTRLTVL.